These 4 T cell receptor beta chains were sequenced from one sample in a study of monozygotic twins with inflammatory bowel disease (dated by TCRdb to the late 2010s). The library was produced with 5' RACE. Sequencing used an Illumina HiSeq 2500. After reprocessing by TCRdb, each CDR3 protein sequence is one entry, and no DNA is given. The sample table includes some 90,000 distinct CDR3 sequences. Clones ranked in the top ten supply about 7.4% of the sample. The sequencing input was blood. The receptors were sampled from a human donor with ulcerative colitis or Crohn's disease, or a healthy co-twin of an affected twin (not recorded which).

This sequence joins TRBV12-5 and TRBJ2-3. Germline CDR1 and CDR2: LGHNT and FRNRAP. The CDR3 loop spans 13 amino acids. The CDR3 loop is CASGLTGTDTQYF.

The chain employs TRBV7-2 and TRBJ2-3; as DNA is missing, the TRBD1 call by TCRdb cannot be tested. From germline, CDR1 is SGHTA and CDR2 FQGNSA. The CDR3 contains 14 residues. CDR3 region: CASNPQGATDTQYF. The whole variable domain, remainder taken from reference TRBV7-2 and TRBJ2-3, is GAGVSQSPSNKVTEKGKDVELRCDPISGHTALYWYRQSLGQGLEFLIYFQGNSAPDKSGLPSDRFSAERTGGSVSTLTIQRTQQEDSAVYLCASNPQGATDTQYFGPGTRLTVL.

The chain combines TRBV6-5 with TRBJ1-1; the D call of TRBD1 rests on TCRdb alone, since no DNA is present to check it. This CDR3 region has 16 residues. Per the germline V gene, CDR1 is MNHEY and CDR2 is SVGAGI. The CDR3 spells CASRYTPQGSYTEAFF.

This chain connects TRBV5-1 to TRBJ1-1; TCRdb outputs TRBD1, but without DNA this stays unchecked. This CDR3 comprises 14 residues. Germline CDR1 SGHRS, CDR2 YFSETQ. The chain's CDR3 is CASSRGEGATEAFF. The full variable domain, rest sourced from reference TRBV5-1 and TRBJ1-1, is KAGVTQTPRYLIKTRGQQVTLSCSPISGHRSVSWYQQTPGQGLQFLFEYFSETQRNKGNFPGRFSGRQFSNSRSEMNVSTLELGDSALYLCASSRGEGATEAFFGQGTRLTVV.